The 9 T cell receptor beta chains in this list originate from one sample, sequenced in a study of cytomegalovirus exposure and HLA in healthy donors. The PCR made use of 60 Vbeta and 13 Jbeta primers. The data were produced by immunoSEQ multiplex PCR, yet TCRdb's version contains in-frame clones alone and is incomplete. The sample includes about 110,000 clones, over 70% seen only once; the top ten take 2.8%. Source material: PBMCs. These receptors came from a female donor in good health and CMV-seronegative.

This clone turned up a few times. The chain is built from TRBV6-1 and TRBJ2-7; TRBD2 might be the D (5 bases). The CDR3 runs to 14 residues. V lost 7 bases and J lost 0, with 13 bases in between. Germline lookup yields CDR1 MNHNS and CDR2 SASEGT. DNA for the CDR3: TGTGCCAGCACCATTTCGGGGAGCTCCTACGAGCAGTACTTC. It codes for CASTISGSSYEQYF.

V and J are TRBV30 and TRBJ1-1; TRBD1 matches at 7 bases. The CDR3 has 13 residues. J was trimmed by 4 bases and V by 0 bases; bases with no gene match: 2. Germline V gene sequence: CDR1 GTSNPN, CDR2 SVGIG (reference sequence). CDR3 bases: TGTGCCTGGAGTGTCAACAGGGGCACTGAAGCTTTCTTT. Its protein is CAWSVNRGTEAFF.

V usage is TRBV19 and J usage is TRBJ1-4; D not certain. CDR1 is LNHDA and CDR2 is SQIVND in the germline V gene (reference sequence). The V end was cut by 3 bases, the J end by 0 bases, with 8 bases between. The CDR3 has 15 amino acids. The CDR3 sequence: CASSIAGATNEKLFF. Here the CDR3 DNA reads TGTGCCAGTAGTATCGCAGGCGCAACTAATGAAAAACTGTTTTTT.

J is TRBJ1-1 and V is TRBV6-1, with D hard to call. Germline V lookup: CDR1 MNHNS, CDR2 SASEGT. Trimming removed 4 bases at V and 2 bases at J, with 11 bases between. The CDR3 is 14 residues long. CDR3 nucleotides: TGTGCCAGCAGTGGGACTACCGGAAACACTGAAGCTTTCTTT. As protein: CASSGTTGNTEAFF.

The V call is TRBV2, the J call TRBJ1-4, with 7 bases that match TRBD1. V dropped 3 bases and J dropped 9; count of bases not matched to a gene: 7. The CDR3 is 14 residues long. Germline V CDR1 and CDR2: SNHLY, FYNNEI. CDR3: CASSELGQRQKLFF. CDR3 sequence (DNA): TGTGCCAGCAGTGAGCTGGGACAGCGGCAAAAACTGTTTTTT.

The CDR3 reads CASSFPRGLGQPQHF. The CDR3 DNA reads as TGTGCCAGCAGTTTCCCCAGGGGGCTTGGTCAGCCCCAGCATTTT. V and J are TRBV28 and TRBJ1-5; 8 bases line up with TRBD1. Germline lookup yields CDR1 MDHEN and CDR2 SYDVKM. J was trimmed by 6 bases and V by 3 bases; bases with no gene match: 7. The CDR3 is 15 amino acids.

This clone was counted a few times. The rearrangement uses TRBV4-1 and TRBJ1-5; tentatively, D is TRBD1 (5 bases). Trimming cost V 4 bases and J 6 bases, with 16 bases left between them. CDR3 length: 15 amino acids. CDR1 and CDR2 (germline): MGHRA, YSYEKL. This chain's CDR3 is CASSLIAEGVQPQHF. DNA of the CDR3: TGCGCCAGCAGCCTTATAGCCGAAGGGGTTCAGCCCCAGCATTTT.

The V call is TRBV5-1, the J call TRBJ2-1; D ambiguous. CDR1 and CDR2 (germline): SGHRS, YFSETQ. V was shortened by 3 bases and J by 10 bases, with 20 bases between the two germline ends. This CDR3 has 15 amino acids. For the CDR3, the DNA is TGCGCCAGCAGCTCCCCCCACGGAACCACCAGGGAGCAGTTCTTC. Amino acid sequence: CASSSPHGTTREQFF. Full variable domain (remainder filled in from reference TRBV5-1 and TRBJ2-1): KAGVTQTPRYLIKTRGQQVTLSCSPISGHRSVSWYQQTPGQGLQFLFEYFSETQRNKGNFPGRFSGRQFSNSRSEMNVSTLELGDSALYLCASSSPHGTTREQFFGPGTRLTVL.

The chain joins TRBV30 to TRBJ2-1; 7 bases map to TRBD2. The V and J ends lost 1 base and 1 base, in that order; junction bases with no gene match: 4. The CDR3 contains 15 residues. CDR1 and CDR2 (germline): GTSNPN, SVGIG (reference sequence). The CDR3: CAWSGAGVSYNEQFF. The DNA of the CDR3 is TGTGCCTGGAGTGGGGCGGGAGTGTCCTACAATGAGCAGTTCTTC.